The rows below give T cell receptor beta chains drawn from one sample of a study of T cell clones after liver transplantation. Assay used: immunoSEQ multiplex PCR; TCRdb lists only in-frame clones, some missing. The sample has tens of thousands of clones; 71% are singletons. Source: CD4+ T cells from blood, taken before liver transplant. All receptors come from a human donor who received a liver transplant. Both conserved end residues are part of each CDR3. A D gene is named only where the DNA matches it firmly. Size is stated for part of the rows, as once, few or many counts, or as a class when the clone is expanded.

clone_size: .; d_call: TRBD1; v_call: TRBV28; j_call: TRBJ2-5; cdr3_aa: CATRDRGAGETQYF; cdr3_nt: TGTGCCACCCGGGACAGGGGCGCGGGAGAGACCCAGTACTTC
clone_size: .; d_call: .; v_call: TRBV30; j_call: TRBJ1-3; cdr3_aa: CAWRGQGRKAIYF; cdr3_nt: TGTGCCTGGAGAGGGCAGGGTCGGAAGGCCATATATTTT
clone_size: .; d_call: .; v_call: TRBV19; j_call: TRBJ1-2; cdr3_aa: CASTTSFRGGYGYTF; cdr3_nt: TGTGCCAGTACCACCAGCTTCAGGGGCGGCTATGGCTACACCTTC
clone_size: .; d_call: .; v_call: TRBV13; j_call: TRBJ2-3; cdr3_aa: CASTEADTQYF; cdr3_nt: TGTGCCAGCACGGAGGCAGATACGCAGTATTTT
clone_size: .; d_call: .; v_call: TRBV19; j_call: TRBJ2-5; cdr3_aa: CASSSRAETQYF; cdr3_nt: TGTGCCAGTAGCTCGAGGGCGGAGACCCAGTACTTC
clone_size: .; d_call: TRBD2; v_call: TRBV11-1; j_call: TRBJ2-3; cdr3_aa: CASSPQLAGADTQYF; cdr3_nt: TGTGCCAGCAGCCCCCAACTAGCGGGGGCAGATACGCAGTATTTT
clone_size: .; d_call: TRBD2; v_call: TRBV10-1; j_call: TRBJ2-3; cdr3_aa: CASSVTAGTQYF; cdr3_nt: TGCGCCAGCAGTGTAACAGCGGGGACGCAGTATTTT
clone_size: .; d_call: .; v_call: TRBV7-3; j_call: TRBJ1-6; cdr3_aa: CASASQEGRNSPLHF; cdr3_nt: TGTGCCAGCGCAAGCCAGGAGGGGCGTAATTCACCCCTCCACTTT
clone_size: .; d_call: .; v_call: TRBV7-6; j_call: TRBJ1-1; cdr3_aa: CASSLAEDTEAFF; cdr3_nt: TGTGCCAGCAGCCTGGCGGAGGACACTGAAGCTTTCTTT
clone_size: .; d_call: TRBD2; v_call: TRBV2; j_call: TRBJ2-5; cdr3_aa: CASSGLAGGRETQYF; cdr3_nt: TGTGCCAGCAGTGGGCTAGCGGGGGGGCGAGAGACCCAGTACTTC
clone_size: .; d_call: .; v_call: TRBV5-6; j_call: TRBJ1-2; cdr3_aa: CASSVNSYGYTF; cdr3_nt: TGTGCCAGCAGCGTGAACAGCTATGGCTACACCTTC
clone_size: .; d_call: .; v_call: TRBV28; j_call: TRBJ2-7; cdr3_aa: CASSLEGSYEQYF; cdr3_nt: TGTGCCAGCAGTTTGGAGGGATCGTACGAGCAGTACTTC
clone_size: .; d_call: .; v_call: TRBV2; j_call: TRBJ2-3; cdr3_aa: CASSLGGQQGTDTQYF; cdr3_nt: TGTGCCAGCAGTCTGGGGGGGCAGCAAGGCACAGATACGCAGTATTTT
clone_size: .; d_call: TRBD1; v_call: TRBV5-1; j_call: TRBJ2-7; cdr3_aa: CASSLNQGVYEQYF; cdr3_nt: TGCGCCAGCAGCTTGAATCAGGGGGTCTACGAGCAGTACTTC
clone_size: .; d_call: .; v_call: TRBV2; j_call: TRBJ2-7; cdr3_aa: CASSEARTGEQYF; cdr3_nt: TGTGCCAGCAGTGAAGCCCGGACTGGGGAGCAGTACTTC
clone_size: .; d_call: TRBD1; v_call: TRBV28; j_call: TRBJ2-5; cdr3_aa: CASSSGQGETQYF; cdr3_nt: TGTGCCAGCAGCTCCGGACAGGGGGAGACCCAGTACTTC
clone_size: few; d_call: TRBD2; v_call: TRBV4-1; j_call: TRBJ2-1; cdr3_aa: CASSQSGLAVMYNEQFF; cdr3_nt: TGCGCCAGCAGCCAATCGGGACTAGCGGTTATGTACAATGAGCAGTTCTTC
clone_size: .; d_call: .; v_call: TRBV4-1; j_call: TRBJ1-5; cdr3_aa: CASSQAPGRGAGQPQHF; cdr3_nt: TGCGCCAGCAGCCAAGCCCCCGGACGGGGGGCCGGTCAGCCCCAGCATTTT
clone_size: .; d_call: TRBD1; v_call: TRBV6-5; j_call: TRBJ2-7; cdr3_aa: CASSYSGQGREQYF; cdr3_nt: TGTGCCAGCAGTTACTCCGGACAGGGACGGGAGCAGTACTTC
clone_size: .; d_call: .; v_call: TRBV7-9; j_call: TRBJ2-1; cdr3_aa: CASSQQAGGANEQFF; cdr3_nt: TGTGCCAGCAGTCAACAAGCGGGCGGGGCCAATGAGCAGTTCTTC
clone_size: .; d_call: .; v_call: TRBV29-1; j_call: TRBJ2-3; cdr3_aa: CSVDVTDTQYF; cdr3_nt: TGCAGCGTTGACGTAACAGATACGCAGTATTTT
clone_size: .; d_call: TRBD1; v_call: TRBV28; j_call: TRBJ1-3; cdr3_aa: CASSVGTGAGNTIYF; cdr3_nt: TGTGCCAGCAGTGTTGGGACAGGAGCTGGAAACACCATATATTTT
clone_size: once; d_call: TRBD1; v_call: TRBV10-3; j_call: TRBJ2-7; cdr3_aa: CAGRDRPTYEQYF; cdr3_nt: TGTGCCGGCCGGGACAGACCAACCTACGAGCAGTACTTC
clone_size: few; d_call: TRBD1; v_call: TRBV5-8; j_call: TRBJ2-7; cdr3_aa: CASSRGTGPYEQYF; cdr3_nt: TGTGCCAGCAGCAGGGGGACAGGGCCCTACGAGCAGTACTTC
clone_size: .; d_call: TRBD2; v_call: TRBV7-3; j_call: TRBJ2-3; cdr3_aa: CASSFSGGFTDTQYF; cdr3_nt: TGTGCCAGCAGCTTTAGCGGGGGGTTCACAGATACGCAGTATTTT
clone_size: .; d_call: .; v_call: TRBV29-1; j_call: TRBJ1-3; cdr3_aa: CSVDRGTSGNTIYF; cdr3_nt: TGCAGCGTTGACAGGGGAACCTCTGGAAACACCATATATTTT
clone_size: .; d_call: TRBD1; v_call: TRBV4-1; j_call: TRBJ1-2; cdr3_aa: CASSQGIRGRLADGYTF; cdr3_nt: TGCGCCAGCAGCCAGGGGATCAGGGGGCGACTGGCGGATGGCTACACCTTC
clone_size: .; d_call: .; v_call: TRBV2; j_call: TRBJ2-7; cdr3_aa: CASRGRSSYEQYF; cdr3_nt: TGTGCCAGCAGGGGCAGAAGCTCCTACGAGCAGTACTTC